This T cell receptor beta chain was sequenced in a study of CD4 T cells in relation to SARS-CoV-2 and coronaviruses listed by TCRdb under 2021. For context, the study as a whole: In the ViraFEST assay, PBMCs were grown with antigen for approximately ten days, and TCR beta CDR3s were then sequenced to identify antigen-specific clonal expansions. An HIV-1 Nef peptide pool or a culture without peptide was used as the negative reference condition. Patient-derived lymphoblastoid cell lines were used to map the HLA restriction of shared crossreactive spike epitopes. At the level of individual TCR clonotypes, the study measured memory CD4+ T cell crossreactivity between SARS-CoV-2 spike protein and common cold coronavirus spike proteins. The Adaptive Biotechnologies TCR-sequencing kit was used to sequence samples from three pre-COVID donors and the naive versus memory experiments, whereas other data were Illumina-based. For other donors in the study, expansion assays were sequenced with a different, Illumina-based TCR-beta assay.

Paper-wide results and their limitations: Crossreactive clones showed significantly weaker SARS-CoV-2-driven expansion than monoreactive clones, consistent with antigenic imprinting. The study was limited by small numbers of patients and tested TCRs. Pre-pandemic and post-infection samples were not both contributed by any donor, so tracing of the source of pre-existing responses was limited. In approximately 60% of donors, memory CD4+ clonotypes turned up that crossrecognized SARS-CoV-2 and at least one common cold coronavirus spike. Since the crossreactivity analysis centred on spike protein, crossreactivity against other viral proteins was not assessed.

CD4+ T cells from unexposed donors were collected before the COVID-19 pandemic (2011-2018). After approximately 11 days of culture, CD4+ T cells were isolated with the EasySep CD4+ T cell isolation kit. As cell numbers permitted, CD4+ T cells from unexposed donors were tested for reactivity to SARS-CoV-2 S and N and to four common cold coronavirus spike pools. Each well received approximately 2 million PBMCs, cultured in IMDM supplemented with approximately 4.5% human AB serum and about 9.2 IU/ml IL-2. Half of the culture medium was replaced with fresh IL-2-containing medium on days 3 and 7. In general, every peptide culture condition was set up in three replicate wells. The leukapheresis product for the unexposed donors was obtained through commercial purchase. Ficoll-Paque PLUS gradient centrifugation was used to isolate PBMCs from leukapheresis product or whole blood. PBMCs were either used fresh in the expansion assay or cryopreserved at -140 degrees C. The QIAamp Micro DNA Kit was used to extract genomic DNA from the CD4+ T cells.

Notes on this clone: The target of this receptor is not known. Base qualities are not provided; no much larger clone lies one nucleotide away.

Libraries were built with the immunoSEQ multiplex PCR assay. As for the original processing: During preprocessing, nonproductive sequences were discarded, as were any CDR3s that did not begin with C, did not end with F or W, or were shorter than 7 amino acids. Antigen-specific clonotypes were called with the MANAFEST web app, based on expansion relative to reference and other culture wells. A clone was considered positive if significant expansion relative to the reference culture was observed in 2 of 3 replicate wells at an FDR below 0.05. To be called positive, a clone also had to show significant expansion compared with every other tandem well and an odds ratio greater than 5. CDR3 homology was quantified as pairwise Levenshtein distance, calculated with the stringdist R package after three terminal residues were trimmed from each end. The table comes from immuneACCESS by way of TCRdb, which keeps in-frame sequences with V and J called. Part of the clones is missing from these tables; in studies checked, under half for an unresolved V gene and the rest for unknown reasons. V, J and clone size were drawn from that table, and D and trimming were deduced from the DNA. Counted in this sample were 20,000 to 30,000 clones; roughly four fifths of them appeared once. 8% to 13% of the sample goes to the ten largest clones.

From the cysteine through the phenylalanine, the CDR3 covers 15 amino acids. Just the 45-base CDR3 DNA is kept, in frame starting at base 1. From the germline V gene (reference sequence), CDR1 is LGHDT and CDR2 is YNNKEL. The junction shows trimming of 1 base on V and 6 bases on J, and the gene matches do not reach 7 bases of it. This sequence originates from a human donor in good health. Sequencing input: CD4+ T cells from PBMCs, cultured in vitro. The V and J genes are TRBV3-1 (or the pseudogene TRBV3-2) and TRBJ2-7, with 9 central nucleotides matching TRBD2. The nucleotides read TGTGCCAGCAGCCAAGCTGGCGGGAGGGCTGCCGAGCAGTACTTC. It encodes CASSQAGGRAAEQYF.